This T cell receptor (beta chain) was captured in a study of T cell responses to AZD1222 COVID-19 vaccine (dated by TCRdb to the early 2020s). Looking at the study overall: A total of more than 230 trial participants underwent TCR sequencing, of whom approximately 210 received two doses of AZD1222 and roughly 25 received two doses of the MenACWY control vaccine. Enrollment into the trials was organized by age into subgroups of 18-55, 56-69 and 70-plus years, and those subgroups contained roughly 150, 30 and 60 TCR-sequenced participants, respectively.

The germline V gene sets CDR1 to SNHLY and CDR2 to FYNNEI. From the cysteine up to the phenylalanine, the CDR3 has a length of 13 residues. The CDR3 DNA has 39 bases and is translated from base 1. V lost 8 bases and J lost 0 bases; the stretch between them is 10 bases long. Of note for this clone: No antigen is known for it. Within one base of it there is no much larger clone, and no base qualities were kept.

According to the study, the label for this sample's time point signals: about 28 days (+/-7) after the second vaccine dose. AZD1222 recipients whose second dose came at about 4 weeks and those whose second dose came at about 12 weeks were combined into one group, since spike-specific TCR depth and breadth did not differ between the two schedules. Vaccinee samples were obtained from the UK trials COV001 and COV002, which included a single-blind randomized controlled phase 2/3 trial of AZD1222 (ChAdOx1 nCoV-19) in healthy adults. Trial participant PBMC samples were collected at day 0 and day 28 after the second dose for TCRbeta chain sequencing. The CDR3 regions of human TCRbeta chains were analyzed by immunosequencing. In the authors' own workflow: TCRs in the repertoires were compared against a reference library of SARS-CoV-2-specific TCRs that had been generated with the MIRA antigen-specificity platform. Breadth meant the fraction of unique TCRs that were SARS-CoV-2-associated, whereas depth meant the fraction of total T cells that were SARS-CoV-2-associated. Using the MIRA data, every spike-specific TCR was mapped to the spike region that the TCR reacted to and assigned to either a CD4 or a CD8 class. Log10-transformed breadth and depth values were compared by one-way ANOVA with Sidak's multiple comparisons tests. TCRdb took this table from immuneACCESS and kept in-frame rearrangements with V and J called. Such tables lack part of the clones; where checked against another copy, unresolved V genes explain under half of the gap, and the rest is unexplained. V, J and clone size reflect that table, while D and trimming were determined from the DNA. Present in this sample are about 93,000 clones, roughly nine tenths of which were seen just once. Roughly 2.7% of the sample belongs to the ten largest clones.

Findings and caveats that apply to the study as a whole: Only 5 to 7 AZD1222 recipients were SARS-CoV-2 seropositive at baseline, limiting conclusions about previously exposed vaccinees. The vaccine-associated CD4 TCRs covered the entire spike protein, and the dominant responses fell in regions 160-218 and 743-854. Reportedly, close to half of the unique spike-specific TCRs recognized epitopes lying outside the regions that are mutated in the B.1.351 and B.1.1.7 variants. Most participants were white British and females outnumbered males, and the authors suggested that clonal diversity may have been underestimated. In the small 56-69-year group, the increase in depth fell short of significance, most likely because of low power. After two AZD1222 doses, both the breadth and the depth of spike-specific TCRs were significantly higher than at day 0 and than in MenACWY recipients. No day 14 peak-response samples were available, so repertoires were characterized only after the peak T cell response.

The TCR originated in an adult who received the AZD1222 COVID-19 vaccine. The rearrangement combines TRBV2 with TRBJ1-2; the D gene assignment is ambiguous. This material consisted of peripheral blood, taken 28 days after the second AZD1222 dose. The DNA sequence is TGTGCCAGCCTGGGGTCCGCTAACTATGGCTACACCTTC. It codes for CASLGSANYGYTF.